This entry lists 32 T cell receptor beta chains sequenced from one sample in a study of blood T cells in healthy people across ages. For the second PCR, which ran for roughly 6 to 12 cycles, a sample-barcoded 5' primer and a J-beta primer mix were used. TCRdb itself ran the 5' RACE reads through MiXCR, one entry per CDR3 protein. The data contain some 1,000,000 distinct CDR3 sequences, 25% of them singletons. The data also belong to a second study, concerning T cells of mothers and their children.

What was sequenced was blood. These receptor sequences come from a girl aged 2-10 years in good health.

This clonotype was recorded a few times. The V gene is TRBV9, the J gene TRBJ2-5, with 10 nucleotides matching TRBD2. Germline lookup yields CDR1 SGDLS and CDR2 YYNGEE. Trimming removed 4 bases from V and 5 bases from J; junction bases left unmatched: 14. This CDR3 has 17 amino acids. The CDR3 bases are TGTGCCAGCAGCTCGCCCCGTTCGCTAGCGGGAGACGAGACCCAGTACTTC. Encoded protein: CASSSPRSLAGDETQYF.

The rearrangement links TRBV28 to TRBJ2-5; D possibly corresponds to TRBD1 (6 bases). The J call may be wrong; the DNA end is better matched by TRBJ2-7. This CDR3 is built from 15 residues. Germline V gene sequence: CDR1 MDHEN, CDR2 SYDVKM. As DNA, the CDR3 is TGTGCCAGCAGGCTCGACAGGTTTACGACCTACGAGCAGTACTTC. Translation gives CASRLDRFTTYEQYF.

The table lists this clonotype with a few counts. The chain employs TRBV29-1 and TRBJ1-1; D gene ambiguous. Germline CDR1 SQVTM, CDR2 ANQGSEA. The CDR3 extends over 12 amino acids. V lost 4 bases and J lost 4, with 10 bases in between. CDR3 in DNA: TGCAGCGTTGCAGGATCAAGCACTGAAGCTTTCTTT. Its protein product is CSVAGSSTEAFF.

The rearrangement links TRBV6-2 or TRBV6-3 to TRBJ2-2, with 8 bases fitting TRBD2. The J segment lost 1 base and the V segment lost 2 bases, leaving 3 bases of the junction unmatched. CDR1 is MNHEY and CDR2 is SVGEGT in the germline V gene. The length of the CDR3 is 16 residues. CDR3 bases: TGTGCCAGCAGTTACGAGGGGACTAGGAACACCGGGGAGCTGTTTTTT. Residues: CASSYEGTRNTGELFF.

This rearrangement joins TRBV7-9 to TRBJ2-5; TRBD2 aligns across 7 bases. V lost 3 bases to trimming and J lost 3 bases; unmatched junction nucleotides: 7. CDR3 size: 15 residues. The germline V gene has CDR1 SEHNR and CDR2 FQNEAQ (reference sequence). The CDR3 reads CASSLVSGGKETQYF. The CDR3 nucleotides are TGTGCCAGCAGCTTGGTGTCGGGGGGTAAAGAGACCCAGTACTTC.

The rearrangement uses TRBV4-1 and TRBJ2-5, with 11 bases identical to TRBD2. The CDR3 sequence is 17 residues long. From germline, CDR1 is MGHRA and CDR2 YSYEKL. Trimming at V came to 4 bases and at J to 1 base, leaving 8 bases not matched to a gene. In DNA form, the CDR3 reads TGCGCCAGCAGCCCCCTGACTAGCGGGGCACTCCAAGAGACCCAGTACTTC. Encoded protein: CASSPLTSGALQETQYF.

This rearrangement joins TRBV6-2 or TRBV6-3 to TRBJ2-2, with D perhaps TRBD1 (5 bases). The germline CDR1 and CDR2 sequences are MNHEY and SVGEGT. V lost 10 bases and J 5 bases, leaving 11 bases between the germline ends. The CDR3 runs to 12 residues. The DNA for the CDR3 is TGTGCCACAGGGTTTTGGACCGGGGAGCTGTTTTTT. Protein product: CATGFWTGELFF.

This clonotype has more than one count but fewer than ten. Here the CDR3 DNA reads TGCAGCGTTGACGCAGGGGTGAGGGAGCAGTTCTTC. Translation: CSVDAGVREQFF. This chain uses TRBV29-1 with TRBJ2-1; possibly TRBD1 for D (6 bases). The germline V gene encodes CDR1 SQVTM and CDR2 ANQGSEA. The CDR3 length is 12 residues. Deletions cut 3 bases from V and 10 bases from J, with 13 bases between.

A few counts support this clonotype. The J gene is TRBJ2-1, the V gene TRBV24-1, with 7 nucleotides matching TRBD1. The junction had 9 bases not matched to a gene; V was cut back by 3 bases and J by 5 bases. CDR1 is KGHDR, CDR2 SFDVKD, per germline. This CDR3 is built from 16 residues. This chain's CDR3 is CATSDLPRDRDNEQFF. CDR3 nucleotides: TGTGCCACCAGTGATCTACCCCGGGACAGAGACAATGAGCAGTTCTTC.

The chain has TRBV9 and TRBJ2-7; a weak D match, TRBD2 (5 bases). The CDR3 is 14 residues long. The V end was cut by 3 bases, the J end by 5 bases, with 15 bases between. CDR1 SGDLS and CDR2 YYNGEE come from the germline V gene. CDR3 amino acids: CASSEGPAGDEQYF. CDR3 DNA sequence: TGTGCCAGCAGCGAAGGACCAGCCGGGGACGAGCAGTACTTC.

The chain employs TRBV28 and TRBJ2-5; 9 bases map to TRBD2. The DNA matches TRBJ2-1 better at its end, which makes the J call doubtful. The CDR3 covers 17 residues. Germline values: CDR1 MDHEN, CDR2 SYDVKM. The CDR3 coding sequence is TGTGCCAGCAGTTTACGGAGCGGGAGCGGGGGGAGGAATGAGCAGTTCTTC. Protein sequence: CASSLRSGSGGRNEQFF.

This clonotype was observed a few times. Mismatch with germline at one junction end may stem from a read error. V and J are TRBV7-3 and TRBJ2-1, with TRBD1 matching 7 bases. Germline CDR1 SGHTA, CDR2 FQGTGA. The length of the CDR3 is 12 residues. CDR3 coding DNA: TGTGCCAGCGAGGGGGCTGACAATGGGCAGTTCTTC. Protein product: CASEGADNGQFF.

This clonotype was detected ten times or more. The chain couples TRBV11-3 to TRBJ2-1, with D possibly TRBD1 on 7 matching bases. Looked up from germline, CDR1 is SGHNT and CDR2 is YENEEA. The CDR3 extends over 17 amino acids. Trimming cost V 1 base and J 4 bases, with 17 bases left between them. The DNA for the CDR3 is TGTGCCAGCAGCTTAGCCAACACAGGGGACTCGTACAATGAGCAGTTCTTC. It encodes CASSLANTGDSYNEQFF.

The chain carries TRBV12-3 or TRBV12-4 and TRBJ2-5; D gene unclear. V lost 4 bases to trimming and J lost 3 bases, with 12 bases between them. CDR3 length: 14 amino acids. The CDR3: CASSSKKIEETQYF. CDR3 nucleotide sequence: TGTGCCAGCAGTTCTAAGAAGATAGAAGAGACCCAGTACTTC.

CDR3 amino acids: CASTSFRTSGSDEQFF. The CDR3 region has the DNA TGTGCCAGTACCTCATTCAGGACTAGCGGGAGCGATGAGCAGTTCTTC. V and J are TRBV19 and TRBJ2-5; TRBD2 matches 13 bases. TRBJ2-1 matches the DNA end more closely, so the J call is doubtful. Germline CDR1 reads LNHDA; CDR2 reads SQIVND (reference sequence). The CDR3 spans 16 residues.

The chain carries TRBV7-9 and TRBJ2-7; 7 positions agree with TRBD1. Trimming took 4 bases from V and 5 from J; bases not matched to a gene: 8. This CDR3 spans 14 amino acids. The germline V gene encodes CDR1 SEHNR and CDR2 FQNEAQ (reference sequence). The chain's CDR3 is CASSWIDREHEQYF. DNA of the CDR3: TGTGCCAGCAGCTGGATTGACAGGGAACACGAGCAGTACTTC.

The chain recombines TRBV6-5 with TRBJ2-7; TRBD1 agrees at 9 bases. Germline values: CDR1 MNHEY, CDR2 SVGAGI. CDR3 length: 13 amino acids. V shed 6 bases, J shed 6 bases, and the junction held 6 bases outside the gene matches. CDR3 sequence: CASRRGTGSEQYF. The CDR3, as DNA: TGTGCCAGCAGAAGAGGGACAGGGAGCGAGCAGTACTTC.

This chain joins TRBV7-9 and TRBJ1-1, with D perhaps matching TRBD1 (5 bases). The CDR3 is made up of 12 amino acids. Per the germline V gene, CDR1 is SEHNR and CDR2 is FQNEAQ (reference sequence). The ends were cut back, 8 bases at V and 1 base at J, with 8 bases in the middle. CDR3 nucleotides: TGTGCCAGCCAGGGATGGAACACTGAAGCTTTCTTT. Amino acid sequence: CASQGWNTEAFF.

The V call is TRBV15, the J call TRBJ1-1; D gene ambiguous. V was trimmed by 1 base and J by 4 bases, leaving 13 bases between them. The CDR3 sequence is 15 residues long. Germline CDR1 and CDR2: LNHNV and YYDKDF (reference sequence). The CDR3 sequence: CATSRVNRGGTEAFF. Written as DNA, the CDR3 is TGTGCCACCAGCAGAGTTAACCGCGGCGGCACTGAAGCTTTCTTT.

In this sample, this clonotype turned up a few times. The chain joins TRBV4-1 to TRBJ2-7; 7 bases are shared with TRBD2. Germline lookup yields CDR1 MGHRA and CDR2 YSYEKL. Trimming took 1 base from V and 2 from J; bases not matched to a gene: 8. There are 16 residues in the CDR3. CDR3 in amino acids: CASSQGPLAATYEQYF. CDR3 nucleotides: TGCGCCAGCAGCCAAGGTCCCCTAGCGGCTACCTACGAGCAGTACTTC.

This clonotype was seen at least ten times. The chain is built from TRBV27 and TRBJ2-1; the D is unclear. This CDR3 comprises 11 residues. Between the trimmed V and J ends, which lost 6 bases and 5 bases, there was a span of 5 bases. Germline-derived CDR1 and CDR2 are MNHEY and SMNVEV (reference sequence). CDR3 sequence reads: CASRRDNEQFF. As DNA, the CDR3 is TGTGCCAGCAGGAGAGACAATGAGCAGTTCTTC.

This clonotype came up a few times. The chain couples TRBV5-1 to TRBJ2-3; 9 bases line up with TRBD2. J lost 7 bases, V lost 5 bases, and 14 bases had no gene match. This CDR3 has 16 residues. Germline loops: CDR1 SGHRS, CDR2 YFSETQ. CDR3 loop: CASSDATSGSYHTQYF. Written as DNA, the CDR3 is TGCGCCAGCAGTGACGCAACTAGCGGGTCTTATCATACGCAGTATTTT.

The genes are TRBV10-3 and TRBJ2-2; D unclear. V was cut by 8 bases and J by 8 bases, with 15 bases left in between. The CDR3 is 13 residues long. The germline gives CDR1 ENHRY, CDR2 SYGVKD. The CDR3 nucleotides read TGTGCCATCGTAGGGCCCTCGGGTGGGGAGCTGTTTTTT. This codes for CAIVGPSGGELFF.

This clonotype was detected a few times. Germline is not matched at one junction end, which may reflect a read error. The rearrangement uses TRBV10-2 and TRBJ1-5; D is undetermined. Per the germline V gene, CDR1 is WSHSY and CDR2 is SAAADI. The CDR3 runs 12 residues. The CDR3 is CASSEVNQPQHF. CDR3 sequence (DNA): TGTGCCAGCAGTGAGGTTAATCAGCCCCAGCATTTT.

This clonotype occurred a few times. The chain joins TRBV4-1 to TRBJ2-6; D is unclear. With 2 bases removed from V and 4 bases from J, the gap between germline ends came to 6 bases. The CDR3 covers 14 residues. Germline CDR1 is MGHRA and CDR2 is YSYEKL. CDR3: CASSQYYGANVLTF. The CDR3 DNA is TGCGCCAGCAGCCAATATTACGGGGCCAACGTCCTGACTTTC.

The chain has TRBV27 and TRBJ2-1; D is uncertain. The J call may be mistaken, given a closer DNA end match to TRBJ2-7. Per germline, CDR1 MNHEY and CDR2 SMNVEV (reference sequence). CDR3 length equals 13 residues. Written as DNA, the CDR3 is TGTGCCAGCAGTTTATTTATAACCTACGAGCAGTACTTC. This translates into CASSLFITYEQYF.

The V and J genes are TRBV7-9 and TRBJ1-1; D remains unclear. The germline V and J ends were trimmed by 5 bases and 3 bases, with 10 bases remaining between them. Germline loops: CDR1 SEHNR, CDR2 FQNEAQ (reference sequence). This CDR3 is 13 amino acids long. CDR3 in amino acids: CASSTEEYTEAFF. The CDR3 coding sequence is TGTGCCAGCAGCACGGAGGAATACACTGAAGCTTTCTTT.

The chain combines TRBV6-5 with TRBJ2-1; 8 positions match TRBD1. TRBJ2-5 explains the end of the DNA better; the J call may be wrong. This CDR3 spans 15 amino acids. Germline assignment: CDR1 MNHEY and CDR2 SVGAGI. CDR3: CASSYGDRRQETQYF. CDR3 DNA sequence: TGTGCCAGCAGTTACGGGGACAGGCGGCAAGAGACCCAGTACTTC.

This clonotype was counted once. The J gene is TRBJ2-5, the V gene TRBV28; 9 bases are shared with TRBD1. The J call is uncertain, as TRBJ2-7 better fits the DNA end. CDR1 and CDR2 from the germline V gene are MDHEN and SYDVKM. CDR3 size: 16 residues. Written as DNA, the CDR3 is TGTGCCAGCAGTTCTGCCGGGACAGGGTTCTCCTACGAGCAGTACTTC. Protein: CASSSAGTGFSYEQYF.

The rearrangement uses TRBV4-1 and TRBJ2-5; no definite D call. Deletions cut 0 bases from V and 7 bases from J, with 12 bases between. Germline CDR1 MGHRA, CDR2 YSYEKL. There are 14 residues in the CDR3. In DNA, the CDR3 is TGCGCCAGCAGCCAAGATCCAATGCTCCGGACCCAGTACTTC. This translates into CASSQDPMLRTQYF.

The genes are TRBV20-1 and TRBJ2-1; weak D call: TRBD1 (5 bases). V gave up 5 bases and J gave up 7 bases, with 15 bases separating them. CDR1 and CDR2 from the germline V gene are DFQATT and SNEGSKA (reference sequence). This CDR3 has 13 residues. In nucleotides, the CDR3 is TGCAGTGCTCCGACCAGGAAGGGGAATGAGCAGTTCTTC. This codes for CSAPTRKGNEQFF.

This chain uses TRBV4-1 with TRBJ2-3; 10 bases align to TRBD2. The CDR3 loop spans 19 amino acids. J lost 0 bases, V lost 2 bases, and 11 bases had no gene match. Germline CDR1 reads MGHRA; CDR2 reads YSYEKL. The CDR3 reads CASSQYAGPSGGSTDTQYF. CDR3 nucleotide sequence: TGCGCCAGCAGCCAATATGCAGGACCTAGCGGGGGCAGCACAGATACGCAGTATTTT.